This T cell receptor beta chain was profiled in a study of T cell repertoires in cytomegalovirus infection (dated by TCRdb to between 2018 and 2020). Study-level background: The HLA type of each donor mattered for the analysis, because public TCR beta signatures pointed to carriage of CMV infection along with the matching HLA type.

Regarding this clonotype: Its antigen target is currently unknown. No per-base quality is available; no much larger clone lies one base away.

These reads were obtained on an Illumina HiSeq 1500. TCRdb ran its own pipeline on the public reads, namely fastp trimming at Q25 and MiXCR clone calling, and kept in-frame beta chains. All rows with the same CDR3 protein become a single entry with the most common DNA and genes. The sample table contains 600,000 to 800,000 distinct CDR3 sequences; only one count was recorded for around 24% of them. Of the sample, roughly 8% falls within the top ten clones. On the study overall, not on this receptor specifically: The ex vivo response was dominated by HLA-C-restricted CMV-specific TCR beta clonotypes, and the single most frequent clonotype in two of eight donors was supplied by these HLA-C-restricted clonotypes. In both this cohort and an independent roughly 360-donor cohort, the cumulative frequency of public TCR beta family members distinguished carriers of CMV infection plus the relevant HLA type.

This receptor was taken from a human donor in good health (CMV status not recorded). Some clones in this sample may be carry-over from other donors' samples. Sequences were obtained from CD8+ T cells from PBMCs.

CDR3 region: CSGGDAVRYGYTF. The sequenced DNA: TGCAGCGGAGGGGACGCGGTTCGCTATGGCTACACCTTC. The chain is assembled from TRBV29-1 and TRBJ1-2; a weak D assignment points to TRBD1 (5 bases agree). Including cysteine and phenylalanine, the CDR3 has 13 amino acids. Left in the record is the CDR3 DNA by itself, 39 bases read in frame from the first base. CDR1 and CDR2 are read off the germline V gene as SQVTM and ANQGSEA. Trimming removed 7 bases from V and 4 bases from J, leaving 16 bases between the germline ends.